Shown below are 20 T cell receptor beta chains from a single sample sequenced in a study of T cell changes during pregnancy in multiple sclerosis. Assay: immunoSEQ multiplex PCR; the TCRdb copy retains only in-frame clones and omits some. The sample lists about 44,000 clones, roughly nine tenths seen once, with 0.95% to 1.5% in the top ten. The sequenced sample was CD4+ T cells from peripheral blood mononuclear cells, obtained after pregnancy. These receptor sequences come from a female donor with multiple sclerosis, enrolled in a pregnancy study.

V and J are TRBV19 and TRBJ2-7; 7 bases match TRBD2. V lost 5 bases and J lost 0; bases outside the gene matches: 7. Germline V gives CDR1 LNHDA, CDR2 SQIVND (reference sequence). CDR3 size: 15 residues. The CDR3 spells CASSSLAVASYEQYF. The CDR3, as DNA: TGTGCCAGTAGTTCGCTAGCGGTGGCCTCCTACGAGCAGTACTTC.

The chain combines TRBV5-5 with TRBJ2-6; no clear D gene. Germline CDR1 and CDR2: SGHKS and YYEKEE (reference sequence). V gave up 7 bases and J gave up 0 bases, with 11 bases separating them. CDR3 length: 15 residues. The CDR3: CASGSGSSGANVLTF. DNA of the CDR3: TGTGCCAGCGGATCAGGTTCCTCTGGGGCCAACGTCCTGACTTTC.

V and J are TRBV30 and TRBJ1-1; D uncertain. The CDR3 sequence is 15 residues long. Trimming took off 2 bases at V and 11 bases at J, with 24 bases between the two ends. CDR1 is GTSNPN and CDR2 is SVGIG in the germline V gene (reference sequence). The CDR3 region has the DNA TGTGCCTGGAGTCCTCGCACCTTCATACTATCGCCCGCTTTCTTT. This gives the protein CAWSPRTFILSPAFF.

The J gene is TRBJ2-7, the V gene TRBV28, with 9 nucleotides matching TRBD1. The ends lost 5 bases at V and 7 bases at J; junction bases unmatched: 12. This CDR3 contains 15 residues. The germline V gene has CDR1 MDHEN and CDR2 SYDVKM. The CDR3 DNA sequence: TGTGCCAGCAGTCCCACAGGGGGCTCGGAGAGTGAGCAGTACTTC. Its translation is CASSPTGGSESEQYF. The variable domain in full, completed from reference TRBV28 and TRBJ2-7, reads DVKVTQSSRYLVKRTGEKVFLECVQDMDHENMFWYRQDPGLGLRLIYFSYDVKMKEKGDIPEGYSVSREKKERFSLILESASTNQTSMYLCASSPTGGSESEQYFGPGTRLTVT.

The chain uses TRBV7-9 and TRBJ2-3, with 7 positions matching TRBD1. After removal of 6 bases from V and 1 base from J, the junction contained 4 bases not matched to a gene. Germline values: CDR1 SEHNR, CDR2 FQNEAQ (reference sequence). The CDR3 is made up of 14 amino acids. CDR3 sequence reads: CASSYTGGTDTQYF. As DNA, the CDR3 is TGTGCCAGCAGTTATACAGGGGGCACAGATACGCAGTATTTT.

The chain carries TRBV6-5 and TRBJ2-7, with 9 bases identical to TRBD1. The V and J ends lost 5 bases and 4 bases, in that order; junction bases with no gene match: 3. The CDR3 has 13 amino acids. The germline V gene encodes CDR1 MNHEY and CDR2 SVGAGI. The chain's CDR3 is CASSRQGVYEQYF. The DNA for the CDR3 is TGTGCCAGCAGTAGACAGGGGGTTTACGAGCAGTACTTC.

This CDR3 is CASSPGARDFQETQYF. CDR3 nucleotides: TGTGCCAGCAGCCCCGGGGCACGGGACTTCCAAGAGACCCAGTACTTC. J is TRBJ2-5 and V is TRBV9; TRBD2 is a possible D gene (6 bases). Germline CDR1 reads SGDLS; CDR2 reads YYNGEE. V was pared by 4 bases and J by 1 base, with 17 bases between. The CDR3 is made up of 16 amino acids.

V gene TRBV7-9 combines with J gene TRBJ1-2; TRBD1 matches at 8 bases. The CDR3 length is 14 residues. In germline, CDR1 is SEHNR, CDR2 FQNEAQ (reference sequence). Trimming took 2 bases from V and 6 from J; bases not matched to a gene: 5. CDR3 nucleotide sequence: TGTGCCAGCAGCTTAAAAGGGGGACAGGATGGCTACACCTTC. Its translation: CASSLKGGQDGYTF.

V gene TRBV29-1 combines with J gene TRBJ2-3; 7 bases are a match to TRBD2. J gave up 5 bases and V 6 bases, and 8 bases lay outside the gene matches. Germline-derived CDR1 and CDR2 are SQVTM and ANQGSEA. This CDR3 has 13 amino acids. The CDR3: CSVQRLAGDTQYF. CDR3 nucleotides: TGCAGCGTCCAACGACTAGCTGGAGATACGCAGTATTTT.

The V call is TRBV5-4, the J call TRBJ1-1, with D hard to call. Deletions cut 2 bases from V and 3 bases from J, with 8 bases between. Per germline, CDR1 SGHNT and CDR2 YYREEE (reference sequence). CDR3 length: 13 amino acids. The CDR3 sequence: CASSFNTDTEAFF. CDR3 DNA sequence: TGTGCCAGCAGCTTTAATACAGACACTGAAGCTTTCTTT.

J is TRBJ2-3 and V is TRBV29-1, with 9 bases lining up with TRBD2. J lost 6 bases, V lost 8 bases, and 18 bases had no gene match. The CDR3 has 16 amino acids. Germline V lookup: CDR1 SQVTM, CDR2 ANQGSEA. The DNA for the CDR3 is TGCAGCTTCCAACGGGAGACTAGCGGCCCCGCGGATACGCAGTATTTT. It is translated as CSFQRETSGPADTQYF.

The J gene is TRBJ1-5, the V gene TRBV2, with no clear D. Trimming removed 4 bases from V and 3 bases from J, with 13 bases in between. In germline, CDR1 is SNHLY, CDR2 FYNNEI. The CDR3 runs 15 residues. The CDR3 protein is CASSVRGDDNQPQHF. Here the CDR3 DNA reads TGTGCCAGCAGTGTTCGGGGTGATGACAATCAGCCCCAGCATTTT.

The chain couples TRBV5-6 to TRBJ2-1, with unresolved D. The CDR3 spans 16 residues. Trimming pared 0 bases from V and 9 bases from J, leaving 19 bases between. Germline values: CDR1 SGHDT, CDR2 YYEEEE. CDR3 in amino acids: CASSLGPPGRYVEQFF. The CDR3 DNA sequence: TGTGCCAGCAGCTTGGGTCCACCAGGAAGGTATGTTGAGCAGTTCTTC.

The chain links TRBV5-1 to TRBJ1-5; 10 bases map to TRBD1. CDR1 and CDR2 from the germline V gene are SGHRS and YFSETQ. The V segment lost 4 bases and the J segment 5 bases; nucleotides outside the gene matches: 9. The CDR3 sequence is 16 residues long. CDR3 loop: CASSPRQGAPDQPQHF. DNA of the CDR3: TGCGCCAGCAGCCCGCGACAGGGGGCGCCGGATCAGCCCCAGCATTTT.

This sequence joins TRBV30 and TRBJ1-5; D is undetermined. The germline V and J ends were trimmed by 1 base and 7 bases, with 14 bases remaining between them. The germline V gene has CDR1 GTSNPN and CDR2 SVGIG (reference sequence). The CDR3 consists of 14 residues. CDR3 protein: CAWSGRGDRQPQHF. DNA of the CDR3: TGTGCCTGGAGTGGTAGAGGTGATCGACAGCCCCAGCATTTT.

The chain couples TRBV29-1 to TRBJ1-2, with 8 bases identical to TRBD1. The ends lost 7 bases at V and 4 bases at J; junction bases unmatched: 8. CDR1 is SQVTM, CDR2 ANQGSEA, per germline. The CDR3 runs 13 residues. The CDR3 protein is CSGTQGAGYGYTF. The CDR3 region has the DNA TGCAGCGGAACCCAGGGGGCGGGCTATGGCTACACCTTC. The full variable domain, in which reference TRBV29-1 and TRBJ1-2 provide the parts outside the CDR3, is SAVISQKPSRDICQRGTSLTIQCQVDSQVTMMFWYRQQPGQSLTLIATANQGSEATYESGFVIDKFPISRPNLTFSTLTVSNMSPEDSSIYLCSGTQGAGYGYTFGSGTRLTVV.

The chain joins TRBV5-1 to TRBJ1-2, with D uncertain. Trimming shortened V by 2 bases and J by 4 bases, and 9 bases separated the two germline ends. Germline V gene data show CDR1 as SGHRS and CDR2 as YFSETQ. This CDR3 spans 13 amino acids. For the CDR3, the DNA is TGCGCCAGCAGCTTTGGGGAGTCCTATGGCTACACCTTC. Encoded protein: CASSFGESYGYTF.

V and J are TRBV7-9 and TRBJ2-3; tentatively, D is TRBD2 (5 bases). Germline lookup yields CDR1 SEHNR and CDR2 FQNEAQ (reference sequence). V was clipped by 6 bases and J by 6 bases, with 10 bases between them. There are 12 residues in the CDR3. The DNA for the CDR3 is TGTGCCAGCAGGTCCACGGGGGATACGCAGTATTTT. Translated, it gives CASRSTGDTQYF.

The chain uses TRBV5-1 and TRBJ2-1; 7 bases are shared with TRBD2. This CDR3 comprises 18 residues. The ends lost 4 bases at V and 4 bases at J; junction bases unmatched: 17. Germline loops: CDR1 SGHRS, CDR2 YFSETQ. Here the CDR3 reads CASSPRPSGINSYNEQFF. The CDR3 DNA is TGCGCCAGCAGCCCCAGACCGAGCGGGATCAATTCATACAATGAGCAGTTCTTC.

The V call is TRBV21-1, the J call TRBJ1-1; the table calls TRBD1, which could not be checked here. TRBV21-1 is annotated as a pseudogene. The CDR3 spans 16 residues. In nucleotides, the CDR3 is TGTGCCAGCAGCAATATTTCGGGGAAACTGGACAGTACAGCTTTCTTT. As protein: CASSNISGKLDSTAFF.